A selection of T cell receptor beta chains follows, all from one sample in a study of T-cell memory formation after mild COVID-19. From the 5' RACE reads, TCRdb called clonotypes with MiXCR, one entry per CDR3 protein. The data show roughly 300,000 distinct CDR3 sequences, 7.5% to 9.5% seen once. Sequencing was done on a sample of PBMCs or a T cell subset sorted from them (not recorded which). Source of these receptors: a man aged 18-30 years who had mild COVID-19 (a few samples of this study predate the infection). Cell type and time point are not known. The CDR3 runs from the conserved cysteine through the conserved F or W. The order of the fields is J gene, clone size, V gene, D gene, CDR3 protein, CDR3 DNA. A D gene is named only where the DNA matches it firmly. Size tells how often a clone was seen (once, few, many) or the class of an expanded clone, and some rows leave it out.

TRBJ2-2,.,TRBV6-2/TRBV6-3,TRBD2,CASSYLAGGPNTGELFF,TGTGCCAGCAGTTACCTTGCGGGGGGGCCGAACACCGGGGAGCTGTTTTTT
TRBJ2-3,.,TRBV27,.,CASSPTLGSDTQYF,TGTGCCAGCAGTCCAACGCTCGGCTCAGATACGCAGTATTTT
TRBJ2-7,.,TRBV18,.,CASSTTGPGSTEQYF,TGTGCCAGCTCTACCACAGGGCCAGGATCTACCGAGCAGTACTTC
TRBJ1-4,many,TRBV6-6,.,CASRDGINEKLFF,TGTGCCAGCAGGGACGGAATTAATGAAAAACTGTTTTTT
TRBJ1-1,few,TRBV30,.,CAWSVQGRRAEAFF,TGTGCCTGGAGTGTTCAGGGGCGGAGGGCTGAAGCTTTCTTT
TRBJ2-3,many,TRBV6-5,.,CASSQTRPRDTQYF,TGTGCCAGCAGTCAAACTAGGCCGCGGGATACGCAGTATTTT
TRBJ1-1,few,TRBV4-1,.,CASSQDPGGNTEAFF,TGCGCCAGCAGCCAAGATCCAGGAGGGAACACTGAAGCTTTCTTT
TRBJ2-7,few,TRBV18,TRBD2,CASSPDGGNPYEQYF,TGTGCCAGCTCACCAGACGGGGGGAACCCCTACGAGCAGTACTTC
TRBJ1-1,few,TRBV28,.,CASRTGGTNTEAFF,TGTGCCAGCAGGACGGGGGGCACGAACACTGAAGCTTTCTTT
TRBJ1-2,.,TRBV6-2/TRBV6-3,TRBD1,CASSYRGQNYGYTF,TGTGCCAGCAGTTACCGGGGACAGAACTATGGCTACACCTTC
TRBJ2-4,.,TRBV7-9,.,CASEGGGYIQYF,TGTGCCAGCGAGGGCGGAGGGTACATTCAGTACTTC
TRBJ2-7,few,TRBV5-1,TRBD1,CASSLSLQGASEQYF,TGCGCCAGCAGCTTGAGTCTTCAGGGGGCGAGCGAGCAGTACTTC
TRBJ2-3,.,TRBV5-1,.,CASRTRGAPTDTQYF,TGCGCCAGCAGGACCCGGGGGGCTCCCACAGATACGCAGTATTTT
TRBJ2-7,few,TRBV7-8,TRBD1,CASRLTGGSYEQYF,TGTGCCAGCAGATTGACAGGGGGGTCCTACGAGCAGTACTTC
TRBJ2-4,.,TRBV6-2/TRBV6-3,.,CASSYWGGSNIQYF,TGTGCCAGCAGTTATTGGGGCGGGTCTAACATTCAGTACTTC
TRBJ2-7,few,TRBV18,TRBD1,CASSRETGGSEQYF,TGTGCCAGCTCTCGGGAGACAGGGGGCAGCGAGCAGTACTTC
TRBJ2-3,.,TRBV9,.,CASSAFGVADTQYF,TGTGCCAGCAGCGCGTTCGGGGTTGCAGATACGCAGTATTTT
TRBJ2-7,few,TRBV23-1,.,CASRGPNEQYF,TGCGCCAGCCGGGGGCCTAACGAGCAGTACTTC
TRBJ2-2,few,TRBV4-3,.,CASSQVPGELFF,TGCGCCAGCAGCCAAGTCCCCGGGGAGCTGTTTTTT
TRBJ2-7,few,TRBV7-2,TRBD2,CASSHGGTDLYEQYF,TGTGCCAGCAGCCACGGGGGGACCGACCTTTACGAGCAGTACTTC
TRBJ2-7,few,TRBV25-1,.,CASSGVYEQYF,TGTGCCAGCAGTGGAGTCTACGAGCAGTACTTC
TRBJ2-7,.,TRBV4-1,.,CASSQGLNGLYEQYF,TGCGCCAGCAGCCAGGGCTTAAACGGTCTCTACGAGCAGTACTTC
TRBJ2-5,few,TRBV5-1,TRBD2,CASQRGGGAETQYF,TGCGCCAGCCAAAGGGGCGGGGGGGCCGAGACCCAGTACTTC